This T cell receptor beta chain stems from a study of cytomegalovirus exposure and HLA in healthy donors. CDR1 is SEHNR, CDR2 FQNEAQ, per germline (reference sequence). This CDR3 has 13 residues. Trimming left V 3 bases short and J 7 bases short, with 10 bases between. With 60 Vbeta and 13 Jbeta primers, the PCR was carried out. Under the authors' procedure: There were around 77 million unique TCR beta chains by a later count, and 10 million to 12 million of them were shared. Profiled with immunoSEQ multiplex PCR; TCRdb holds only in-frame clones, not every one. Clone size and V and J calls were adopted from that table, with D and trimming inferred from the DNA. This table holds under 200,000 clones, approximately 77% found once.

The sample comprised PBMCs. The clonotype originates from a male donor in good health and CMV-seropositive. The chain has TRBV7-9 and TRBJ1-5; D perhaps matches TRBD1 (5 bases). CDR3: CASSFGGEQPQHF. The CDR3 region has the DNA TGTGCCAGCAGCTTTGGGGGGGAGCAGCCCCAGCATTTT.